The 2 T cell receptor beta chains listed next were all sequenced from one sample in a study of control samples from healthy donors and cancer patients. Profiling relied on immunoSEQ multiplex PCR, and the TCRdb table lists in-frame clones only, not all of them. The repertoire holds approximately 120,000 clones, with over 75% as singletons. The source material was blood. The source of these receptors is a human donor in good health. The donor label of this sample is uncertain.

Comments on this clone: The sample carries other DNA sequences with the same CDR3. This chain joins TRBV12-5 and TRBJ1-4, with D unclear. Germline loops: CDR1 LGHNT, CDR2 FRNRAP. V lost 3 bases to trimming and J lost 10 bases, with 6 bases between them. The CDR3 is made up of 11 amino acids. The CDR3 DNA sequence: TGTGCTAGTGGTTTACTCGGAAAACTGTTTTTT. The encoded protein is CASGLLGKLFF.

This clone appeared a few times. J is TRBJ2-1 and V is TRBV30, with 7 bases fitting TRBD1. Germline V gene lookup returns CDR1 GTSNPN and CDR2 SVGIG (reference sequence). V shed 4 bases and J 6 bases; nucleotides not matched to a gene: 9. The CDR3 sequence is 14 residues long. The chain's CDR3 is CAWTTGEFSNEQFF. CDR3 bases: TGTGCCTGGACAACAGGGGAATTTAGCAATGAGCAGTTCTTC.